The 13 T cell receptor beta chains below were found in one sample sequenced in a study of shared clonotypes between healthy human individuals. Naivety among CD8 cells was defined by CD45RO negativity and positive CCR7 selection, thereby excluding terminally differentiated effector memory CD45RA+ cells. Repertoires were generated with immunoSEQ multiplex PCR, while TCRdb's copy carries only in-frame clones and drops some. The data show under 2,000,000 clones, with roughly 95% seen just once and 0.9% to 1.5% held by the top ten. Sequences were obtained from naive CD8+ T cells sorted from blood. These receptors were obtained from a man between 18 and 29 years old in good health.

The V call is TRBV9, the J call TRBJ1-3; D is undetermined. The V and J ends lost 3 bases and 1 base respectively, with 8 bases between them. CDR1 is SGDLS, CDR2 YYNGEE, per germline. The CDR3 sequence is 14 residues long. CDR3 sequence: CASSGGMSGNTIYF. In DNA, the CDR3 is TGTGCCAGCAGCGGAGGGATGTCTGGAAACACCATATATTTT.

This clone was found a few times. The V and J genes are TRBV4-1 and TRBJ1-1; a weak D match, TRBD1 (5 bases). Germline assignment: CDR1 MGHRA and CDR2 YSYEKL. V was shortened by 4 bases and J by 6 bases, with 18 bases between the two germline ends. The CDR3 is 15 residues long. The CDR3 DNA is TGCGCCAGCAGCCCGACCCCTCAGGGCGCAGCTGAAGCTTTCTTT. This translates into CASSPTPQGAAEAFF.

This clone was detected only once. This rearrangement joins TRBV6-6 to TRBJ2-5; TRBD2 matches 10 bases. J lost 2 bases, V lost 10 bases, and 13 bases had no gene match. This CDR3 is 16 amino acids long. Germline V gene data show CDR1 as MNHNY and CDR2 as SVGAGI (reference sequence). DNA of the CDR3: TGTGCCACTTACTCCTCTAGCGGGGGCCCTCAAGAGACCCAGTACTTC. It yields the protein CATYSSSGGPQETQYF.

CDR3 amino acids: CASSQDPGTSWEQYF. Here the CDR3 DNA reads TGCGCCAGCAGCCAAGATCCAGGGACCTCTTGGGAGCAGTACTTC. V is TRBV4-1 and J is TRBJ2-7; possibly TRBD1 or TRBD2 for D (5 bases each). CDR3 size: 15 residues. Germline V lookup: CDR1 MGHRA, CDR2 YSYEKL. V lost 0 bases, J lost 7 bases, and 16 bases lay in between.

This clone was picked up one time. This chain links TRBV7-9 with TRBJ1-4; no clear D. Per the germline V gene, CDR1 is SEHNR and CDR2 is FQNEAQ (reference sequence). The CDR3 has 14 amino acids. Trimming took off 5 bases at V and 8 bases at J, with 15 bases between the two ends. The DNA of the CDR3 is TGTGCCAGCAGCCAACACTCCTCAGAGGAAAAACTGTTTTTT. This sequence encodes CASSQHSSEEKLFF.

Worth noting for this clone: Within the sample, other DNA sequences also encode this same CDR3. The gene calls are TRBV6-5 and TRBJ1-2; D gene ambiguous. Trimming left V 0 bases short and J 2 bases short, with 10 bases between. The CDR3 runs 15 residues. The germline V gene encodes CDR1 MNHEY and CDR2 SVGAGI. The CDR3 spells CASSYSAGENYGYTF. The CDR3 region has the DNA TGTGCCAGCAGTTACTCGGCAGGAGAAAACTATGGCTACACCTTC.

Only one count was recorded for this clone. CDR3 sequence: CASSSSGLAWEQYF. CDR3 nucleotide sequence: TGTGCCAGCAGTTCCTCAGGACTAGCATGGGAGCAGTACTTC. V usage is TRBV27 and J usage is TRBJ2-7, with 8 bases aligning to TRBD2. V shed 4 bases, J shed 7 bases, and the junction held 9 bases outside the gene matches. CDR3 length: 14 residues. Looked up from germline, CDR1 is MNHEY and CDR2 is SMNVEV (reference sequence).

V is TRBV7-8 and J is TRBJ1-4, with TRBD1 as a possible D gene (6 bases). With 5 bases removed from V and 2 bases from J, the gap between germline ends came to 15 bases. CDR3 length: 16 amino acids. CDR1 and CDR2 from the germline V gene are SGHVS and FQNEAQ. Here the CDR3 reads CASSARQVWTNEKLFF. As DNA, the CDR3 is TGTGCCAGCAGCGCCAGACAGGTCTGGACTAATGAAAAACTGTTTTTT. Based on the CDR3 plus reference TRBV7-8 and TRBJ1-4, the full variable domain is GAGVSQSPRYKVAKRGQDVALRCDPISGHVSLFWYQQALGQGPEFLTYFQNEAQLDKSGLPSDRFFAERPEGSVSTLKIQRTQQEDSAVYLCASSARQVWTNEKLFFGSGTQLSVL.

This chain joins TRBV5-5 and TRBJ1-3; 9 nucleotides match TRBD1. Germline trimming cut 0 bases from V and 4 bases from J; bases unmatched to any gene: 2. CDR1 and CDR2 from the germline V gene are SGHKS and YYEKEE (reference sequence). The CDR3 has 15 amino acids. The CDR3 is CASSLGQGVGNTIYF. The CDR3 DNA is TGTGCCAGCAGCTTGGGACAGGGGGTCGGAAACACCATATATTTT. Using reference TRBV5-5 and TRBJ1-3 for the parts outside the CDR3, the full variable domain is DAGVTQSPTHLIKTRGQQVTLRCSPISGHKSVSWYQQVLGQGPQFIFQYYEKEERGRGNFPDRFSARQFPNYSSELNVNALLLGDSALYLCASSLGQGVGNTIYFGEGSWLTVV.

The chain joins TRBV2 to TRBJ2-7; the match to TRBD1 covers 11 bases. V lost 8 bases and J lost 4; bases outside the gene matches: 1. Germline V gene sequence: CDR1 SNHLY, CDR2 FYNNEI. The length of the CDR3 is 12 residues. The CDR3 sequence is CASGQGAYEQYF. The CDR3 nucleotides read TGTGCCAGCGGACAGGGGGCATACGAGCAGTACTTC. Drawing the rest from reference TRBV2 and TRBJ2-7, the complete variable domain is EPEVTQTPSHQVTQMGQEVILRCVPISNHLYFYWYRQILGQKVEFLVSFYNNEISEKSEIFDDQFSVERPDGSNFTLKIRSTKLEDSAMYFCASGQGAYEQYFGPGTRLTVT.

V usage is TRBV27 and J usage is TRBJ2-3; D remains unclear. This CDR3 is built from 16 residues. Germline loops: CDR1 MNHEY, CDR2 SMNVEV (reference sequence). V was clipped by 7 bases and J by 0 bases, with 17 bases between them. CDR3 in DNA: TGTGCCAGCACCCCCGGCTCTTTGTTTAGCACAGATACGCAGTATTTT. It codes for CASTPGSLFSTDTQYF.

The chain recombines TRBV19 with TRBJ1-2, with a weak D call TRBD1 (5 bases). The CDR3 is 13 residues long. Between the trimmed V and J ends, which lost 8 bases and 0 bases, there was a span of 10 bases. CDR1 and CDR2 from the germline V gene are LNHDA and SQIVND (reference sequence). CDR3 nucleotide sequence: TGTGCCAGTCATAAGGGGCCTAACTATGGCTACACCTTC. Translating gives CASHKGPNYGYTF.

The chain recombines TRBV6-5 with TRBJ1-1; 7 bases are a match to TRBD1. Losses at the gene ends were 2 bases for V and 0 bases for J; bases not matched to a gene: 6. The CDR3 is made up of 16 amino acids. Looked up from germline, CDR1 is MNHEY and CDR2 is SVGAGI. CDR3 in amino acids: CASSYEGAVMNTEAFF. The CDR3 nucleotides read TGTGCCAGCAGTTACGAGGGGGCTGTAATGAACACTGAAGCTTTCTTT.